This TCR beta chain was retrieved from a study of PD-1 blockade in classical Hodgkin lymphoma. Study results and caveats: In newly diagnosed patients, baseline TCR diversity was reportedly below that of healthy donors.

Each of the patients experienced relapse following autologous stem cell transplantation, and their brentuximab vedotin exposure differed. Complete response, partial response or progressive disease constituted the best response categories observed. About this clone: Its antigen remains unidentified.

The method was immunoSEQ multiplex PCR; TCRdb's version includes in-frame clones alone and lacks a portion of them. The sample contains over 35,000 clones, 75% to 90% of which appear only once. The CDR3 consists of 14 residues. The V segment lost 5 bases and the J segment 3 bases; nucleotides outside the gene matches: 7. The germline V gene encodes CDR1 MNHEY and CDR2 SVGAGI. This chain joins TRBV6-5 and TRBJ2-7; 7 bases line up with TRBD1. This receptor was obtained from a human donor with classical Hodgkin lymphoma. Sequencing was performed on peripheral blood mononuclear cells (PBMCs), taken at baseline. CDR3 sequence reads: CASSVDRVSYEQYF. CDR3 coding DNA: TGTGCCAGCAGTGTCGACAGGGTCAGCTACGAGCAGTACTTC.